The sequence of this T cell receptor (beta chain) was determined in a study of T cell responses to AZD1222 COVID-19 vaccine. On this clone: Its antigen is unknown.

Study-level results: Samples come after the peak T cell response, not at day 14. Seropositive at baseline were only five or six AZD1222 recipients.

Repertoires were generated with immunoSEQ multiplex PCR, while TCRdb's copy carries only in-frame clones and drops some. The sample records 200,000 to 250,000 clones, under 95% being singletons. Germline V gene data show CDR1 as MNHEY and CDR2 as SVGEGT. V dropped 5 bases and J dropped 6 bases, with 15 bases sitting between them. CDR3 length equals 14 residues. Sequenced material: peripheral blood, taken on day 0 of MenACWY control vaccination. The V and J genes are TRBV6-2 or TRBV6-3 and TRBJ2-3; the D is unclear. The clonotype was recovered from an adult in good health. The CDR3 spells CASSGPSSYDTQYF. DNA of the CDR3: TGTGCCAGCAGTGGGCCCTCGTCCTATGATACGCAGTATTTT.